Sequencing of this T cell receptor (beta chain) was carried out in a study of T cell repertoires in cytomegalovirus infection. About the research overall: Indicated by public TCR beta signatures were CMV infection and matching HLA type. Study-level points and caveats: The ex vivo response showed dominance by HLA-C-restricted CMV-specific TCR beta clonotypes. CMV carriers having the relevant HLA were flagged by cumulative public TCR beta family frequency.

Each CDR3 protein gets one entry after TCRdb re-called the reads with MiXCR. The sample has about 310,000 distinct CDR3 sequences, about 17% seen once. A remark on this clonotype: Its antigen is not identified. Being one base from a much bigger clone, this may be a read error.

Trimming took off 10 bases at V and 6 bases at J, with 12 bases between the two ends. Germline V CDR1 and CDR2: MDHEN, SYDVKM. The CDR3 is 12 amino acids. The clonotype comes from a human donor in good health (CMV status not recorded). Some clones in this sample may be carry-over from other donors' samples. The gene calls are TRBV28 and TRBJ1-4; D is unresolved. Sequenced material: PBMCs. DNA for the CDR3: TGTGCCAACAGCCCAGGACATGAAAAACTGTTTTTT. Translated, it gives CANSPGHEKLFF.